This TCR beta chain was identified in a study of neoadjuvant anti-PD-1 for oral cavity cancer. Study as a whole: Patients without progression got a fourth dose around day 43.

CDR1 and CDR2 (germline): MNHEY, SVGAGI. This CDR3 has 14 residues. Trimming shortened V by 4 bases and J by 6 bases, and 12 bases separated the two germline ends. The method was immunoSEQ multiplex PCR; TCRdb's version includes in-frame clones alone and lacks a portion of them. The data contain approximately 13,000 clones, around three quarters of them singletons. Stated time point: after neoadjuvant nivolumab, at surgical resection. Material: PBMCs, obtained after nivolumab (anti-PD-1) treatment. This clonotype originated in a person between 40 and 85 years old with oral cavity squamous cell carcinoma. This chain uses TRBV6-5 with TRBJ2-2, with a possible D match to TRBD2 (6 bases). As DNA, the CDR3 is TGTGCCAGCAGTTCGGGACTGATAGCCGGGGAGCTGTTTTTT. Amino acids: CASSSGLIAGELFF.